The 32 T cell receptor beta chains presented below share a single source sample, sequenced in a study of blood T cell repertoires in COVID-19. Clones were read by immunoSEQ multiplex PCR, and TCRdb kept only the in-frame ones, dropping some. The sample carries roughly 200,000 clones, roughly 84% recorded once. Sequenced material: peripheral blood. These receptors originate from a woman in her 40s with COVID-19, enrolled during active disease.

The chain combines TRBV9 with TRBJ2-2; 10 bases map to TRBD1. V gave up 2 bases and J gave up 4 bases; unmatched junction bases: 11. CDR3 length: 18 amino acids. Looked up from germline, CDR1 is SGDLS and CDR2 is YYNGEE. CDR3 nucleotides: TGTGCCAGCAGCGTTTGGGTCGACAGGGGGCGAGTCACCGGGGAGCTGTTTTTT. It encodes CASSVWVDRGRVTGELFF.

The rearrangement joins TRBV27 to TRBJ1-5; tentative D call: TRBD1 (6 bases). Per the germline V gene, CDR1 is MNHEY and CDR2 is SMNVEV (reference sequence). V dropped 3 bases and J dropped 0 bases, with 21 bases sitting between them. This CDR3 contains 19 residues. CDR3 sequence (DNA): TGTGCCAGCAGTTTCCCCGGTGGACAGCCTCTCTATAGCAATCAGCCCCAGCATTTT. Its translation is CASSFPGGQPLYSNQPQHF.

This chain connects TRBV9 to TRBJ2-1, with 9 bases that match TRBD1. The CDR3 spans 15 residues. Germline CDR1 SGDLS, CDR2 YYNGEE. V was pared by 3 bases and J by 4 bases, with 5 bases of the junction left unmatched. The CDR3 sequence: CASSARDREYNEQFF. The CDR3 DNA reads TGTGCCAGCAGCGCCCGGGACAGGGAGTACAATGAGCAGTTCTTC.

The chain uses TRBV7-8 and TRBJ2-6; D is perhaps TRBD1 (5 bases). This CDR3 region has 16 residues. V was trimmed by 3 bases and J by 0 bases, leaving 9 bases between them. CDR1 SGHVS and CDR2 FQNEAQ come from the germline V gene. The CDR3 reads CASSFGHRSGANVLTF. CDR3 nucleotides: TGTGCCAGCAGCTTCGGACATCGCTCTGGGGCCAACGTCCTGACTTTC.

The table lists this clone with a few counts. The V gene is TRBV4-1, the J gene TRBJ1-2, with D tentatively TRBD1 (6 bases). This CDR3 is 16 amino acids long. Germline values: CDR1 MGHRA, CDR2 YSYEKL. CDR3 in DNA: TGCCCCCGCCGCCGACCGGGACAAGAGCCTAACTATGGCTACACCTTC. It translates to CPRRRPGQEPNYGYTF.

The genes are TRBV7-8 and TRBJ1-1; TRBD1 matches 7 bases. The germline CDR1 and CDR2 sequences are SGHVS and FQNEAQ. The V segment lost 7 bases and the J segment 0 bases; nucleotides outside the gene matches: 2. The CDR3 has 13 amino acids. In nucleotides, the CDR3 is TGTGCCAGCAAGACAGGGATGAACACTGAAGCTTTCTTT. It codes for CASKTGMNTEAFF.

V is TRBV19 and J is TRBJ1-2; TRBD1 might be the D (5 bases). V was cut by 6 bases and J by 5 bases, with 10 bases left in between. The CDR3 extends over 12 amino acids. Germline V CDR1 and CDR2: LNHDA, SQIVND (reference sequence). CDR3 DNA: TGTGCCAGTAGCCCCAGGGTTTATGGCTACACCTTC. It codes for CASSPRVYGYTF.

To note about this clone: An end of the junction differs from the germline gene, which may be a read error. The gene calls are TRBV6-5 and TRBJ1-2; TRBD1 might be the D (6 bases). Germline CDR1 and CDR2: MNHEY and SVGAGI. CDR3 length: 14 amino acids. CDR3 nucleotides: TGTGCCAGCAGTTACTCTGGGGACAACTGTGGCTACACCTTC. It yields the protein CASSYSGDNCGYTF.

The V gene is TRBV18, the J gene TRBJ2-2; TRBD2 aligns across 12 bases. J was trimmed by 2 bases and V by 6 bases; bases with no gene match: 7. This CDR3 region has 17 residues. The germline gives CDR1 KGHSH, CDR2 LQKENI. The CDR3 coding sequence is TGTGCCAGCTCGGTTATTGGACTAGCGGGAAACACCGGGGAGCTGTTTTTT. Its protein product is CASSVIGLAGNTGELFF.

The genes are TRBV27 and TRBJ2-7; D unresolved. From germline, CDR1 is MNHEY and CDR2 SMNVEV (reference sequence). The CDR3 runs 13 residues. The ends were cut back, 5 bases at V and 6 bases at J, with 14 bases in the middle. The CDR3 protein is CASSPRGAIEQYF. In nucleotides, the CDR3 is TGTGCCAGCAGTCCCCGTGGTGCGATCGAGCAGTACTTC.

This rearrangement joins TRBV2 to TRBJ2-1; a possible D gene is TRBD2 (6 bases). The CDR3 sequence is 14 residues long. The germline V and J ends were trimmed by 6 bases and 1 base, with 10 bases remaining between them. Germline V gene sequence: CDR1 SNHLY, CDR2 FYNNEI. The CDR3 protein is CASRRDGSYNEQFF. CDR3 DNA sequence: TGTGCCAGCAGGCGGGACGGGTCCTACAATGAGCAGTTCTTC.

The chain carries TRBV27 and TRBJ2-5; 10 bases map to TRBD2. This CDR3 contains 15 residues. Looked up from germline, CDR1 is MNHEY and CDR2 is SMNVEV (reference sequence). Trimming removed 5 bases from V and 2 bases from J; junction bases left unmatched: 5. In DNA form, the CDR3 reads TGTGCCAGCAGTCCCAAGCGGGGGGGACAAGAGACCCAGTACTTC. It yields the protein CASSPKRGGQETQYF.

The genes are TRBV5-1 and TRBJ2-3; 8 nucleotides agree with TRBD2. Germline V lookup: CDR1 SGHRS, CDR2 YFSETQ. The CDR3 has 14 amino acids. V lost 4 bases, J lost 5 bases, and 6 bases stayed unmatched. The CDR3 DNA reads as TGCGCCAGCAGCGTGGGACTAGTATTAGATACGCAGTATTTT. Protein sequence: CASSVGLVLDTQYF. Complete variable domain (other parts from reference TRBV5-1 and TRBJ2-3): KAGVTQTPRYLIKTRGQQVTLSCSPISGHRSVSWYQQTPGQGLQFLFEYFSETQRNKGNFPGRFSGRQFSNSRSEMNVSTLELGDSALYLCASSVGLVLDTQYFGPGTRLTVL.

V is TRBV3-1 (or the pseudogene TRBV3-2) and J is TRBJ1-1, with 9 positions matching TRBD1. This CDR3 has 15 amino acids. Germline V gene sequence: CDR1 LGHDT, CDR2 YNNKEL (reference sequence). Losses at the gene ends were 3 bases for V and 5 bases for J; bases not matched to a gene: 7. This CDR3 is CASSQGGTGKTEAFF. CDR3 sequence (DNA): TGTGCCAGCAGCCAGGGTGGGACAGGGAAAACTGAAGCTTTCTTT.

The genes are TRBV6-1 and TRBJ2-2; 9 positions match TRBD1. The V segment lost 4 bases and the J segment 3 bases; nucleotides outside the gene matches: 6. The CDR3 is made up of 16 amino acids. CDR1 and CDR2 (germline): MNHNS, SASEGT. The CDR3 bases are TGTGCCAGCAGTGTGAGGACAGGGGTGGACACCGGGGAGCTGTTTTTT. Its protein product is CASSVRTGVDTGELFF.

The rearrangement links TRBV14 to TRBJ1-3, with unresolved D. The CDR3 totals 15 residues. CDR1 and CDR2 from the germline V gene are SGHDN and FVKESK. Trimming took off 5 bases at V and 0 bases at J, with 11 bases between the two ends. The CDR3 coding sequence is TGTGCCAGCAGCGCCGGACTCTTCTCTGGAAACACCATATATTTT. This encodes CASSAGLFSGNTIYF.

The chain joins TRBV19 to TRBJ1-5; D gene uncertain. The V gene's germline CDR1 is LNHDA and CDR2 SQIVND (reference sequence). The CDR3 contains 16 residues. V gave up 4 bases and J gave up 0 bases, with 13 bases separating them. The CDR3 DNA sequence: TGTGCCAGTAGTAAGGAAAAACAGTATAGCAATCAGCCCCAGCATTTT. It yields the protein CASSKEKQYSNQPQHF. The whole variable domain, filled in from reference TRBV19 and TRBJ1-5, reads DGGITQSPKYLFRKEGQNVTLSCEQNLNHDAMYWYRQDPGQGLRLIYYSQIVNDFQKGDIAEGYSVSREKKESFPLTVTSAQKNPTAFYLCASSKEKQYSNQPQHFGDGTRLSIL.

The chain carries TRBV19 and TRBJ2-7; 7 bases fit TRBD1. Germline V gene lookup returns CDR1 LNHDA and CDR2 SQIVND (reference sequence). The junction had 2 bases not matched to a gene; V was cut back by 5 bases and J by 4 bases. The CDR3 contains 12 residues. The CDR3 DNA reads TGTGCCAGTAGTTCGACAGGGTACGAGCAGTACTTC. Its protein is CASSSTGYEQYF.

The chain carries TRBV6-4 and TRBJ2-3, with D perhaps TRBD2 (7 bases). V lost 0 bases and J lost 4, with 11 bases in between. Germline V lookup: CDR1 MRHNA, CDR2 SNTAGT. This CDR3 contains 15 residues. The CDR3 nucleotides read TGTGCCAGCAGTGACTCGGGGGGGGCCGCAGATACGCAGTATTTT. This gives the protein CASSDSGGAADTQYF.

The chain carries TRBV9 and TRBJ2-2; 8 bases line up with TRBD1. The CDR3 totals 16 residues. The V gene's germline CDR1 is SGDLS and CDR2 YYNGEE. The V segment lost 2 bases and the J segment 6 bases; nucleotides outside the gene matches: 9. CDR3 residues: CASSVSGQGGSGELFF. As DNA, the CDR3 is TGTGCCAGCAGCGTGTCCGGACAGGGCGGATCCGGGGAGCTGTTTTTT. The complete variable domain, with remaining parts taken from reference TRBV9 and TRBJ2-2, reads DSGVTQTPKHLITATGQRVTLRCSPRSGDLSVYWYQQSLDQGLQFLIQYYNGEERAKGNILERFSAQQFPDLHSELNLSSLELGDSALYFCASSVSGQGGSGELFFGEGSRLTVL.

As for this clone: This same CDR3 is encoded by further DNA sequences in the sample. This chain's CDR3 is CASSLGQVTDTQYF. CDR3 DNA sequence: TGCGCCAGCAGCTTGGGGCAGGTCACAGATACGCAGTATTTT. V and J are TRBV5-1 and TRBJ2-3; no clear D gene. CDR3 length equals 14 residues. Germline CDR1 is SGHRS and CDR2 is YFSETQ. V lost 0 bases to trimming and J lost 2 bases, with 7 bases between them.

The rearrangement links TRBV11-3 to TRBJ1-1; D ambiguous. V lost 3 bases and J 3 bases, leaving 8 bases between the germline ends. The CDR3 spans 13 residues. CDR1 and CDR2 (germline): SGHNT, YENEEA. The CDR3 spells CASSFGRYTEAFF. CDR3 nucleotides: TGTGCCAGCAGCTTTGGTCGGTACACTGAAGCTTTCTTT.

The genes are TRBV5-1 and TRBJ1-2; 9 bases fit TRBD1. V trimming: 4 bases; J trimming: 5 bases; junction bases outside the gene matches: 9. Germline V gives CDR1 SGHRS, CDR2 YFSETQ. The CDR3 length is 15 residues. The CDR3: CASSHGQGSKYGYTF. CDR3 in DNA: TGCGCCAGCAGCCACGGACAGGGGAGCAAATATGGCTACACCTTC.

V gene TRBV5-4 combines with J gene TRBJ1-5; TRBD1 might be the D (6 bases). The V end was cut by 1 base, the J end by 3 bases, with 8 bases between. Germline CDR1 SGHNT, CDR2 YYREEE (reference sequence). The CDR3 contains 14 residues. CDR3 bases: TGTGCCAGCAGCTTGACAGGGTCCAATCAGCCCCAGCATTTT. This sequence encodes CASSLTGSNQPQHF.

This chain links TRBV11-2 with TRBJ2-5; 11 bases are a match to TRBD1. The trim removed 4 bases at V and 3 bases at J, leaving 4 bases unmatched. Germline-derived CDR1 and CDR2 are SGHAT and FQNNGV. The CDR3 runs 15 residues. The CDR3 spells CASSSPGQGEETQYF. In DNA, the CDR3 is TGTGCCAGCAGCTCCCCGGGACAGGGGGAAGAGACCCAGTACTTC.

The V call is TRBV7-2, the J call TRBJ2-1; 11 positions match TRBD2. The CDR3 has 16 residues. Germline V CDR1 and CDR2: SGHTA, FQGNSA. V gave up 5 bases and J gave up 7 bases; unmatched junction bases: 10. CDR3 region: CASSPLTSGSLNEQFF. The CDR3 nucleotides are TGTGCCAGCAGCCCCCTCACTAGCGGGAGTTTAAATGAGCAGTTCTTC.

This clone occurred once. CDR3 sequence reads: CASTRLAGMETQYF. In nucleotides, the CDR3 is TGCGCCAGCACCCGACTAGCGGGGATGGAGACCCAGTACTTC. The chain is built from TRBV5-1 and TRBJ2-5; 11 bases match TRBD2. V was clipped by 6 bases and J by 5 bases; unmatched bases: 6. Germline lookup yields CDR1 SGHRS and CDR2 YFSETQ. This CDR3 comprises 14 residues.

This chain uses TRBV6-5 with TRBJ2-3, with D maybe TRBD2 (5 bases). V gave up 2 bases and J gave up 2 bases, with 11 bases separating them. The CDR3 runs to 15 residues. Germline values: CDR1 MNHEY, CDR2 SVGAGI. CDR3 sequence: CASSYGGPFTDTQYF. The DNA of the CDR3 is TGTGCCAGCAGTTACGGAGGCCCTTTCACAGATACGCAGTATTTT.

The chain combines TRBV12-3 or TRBV12-4 with TRBJ1-1, with a possible D match to TRBD1 (5 bases). Trimming left V 1 base short and J 8 bases short, with 8 bases between. The CDR3 runs to 12 residues. The CDR3 DNA reads as TGTGCCAGCAGTTTAGGGGGCGGCGAAGCTTTCTTT. Translating gives CASSLGGGEAFF.

The genes are TRBV5-4 and TRBJ1-2; D call uncertain. Germline V gene data show CDR1 as SGHNT and CDR2 as YYREEE (reference sequence). This CDR3 contains 13 residues. V was shortened by 2 bases and J by 6 bases, with 11 bases between the two germline ends. The CDR3 coding sequence is TGTGCCAGCAGCTTCCACAAGGGAGATGGCTACACCTTC. Translating gives CASSFHKGDGYTF.

This chain connects TRBV16 to TRBJ1-2; D call uncertain. With 0 bases removed from V and 2 bases from J, the gap between germline ends came to 13 bases. CDR3 size: 16 residues. Germline V gene lookup returns CDR1 KGHSY and CDR2 FQNENV. DNA of the CDR3: TGTGCCAGCAGCCAATCGGTAGCGGCAGAAAACTATGGCTACACCTTC. This encodes CASSQSVAAENYGYTF.

The J gene is TRBJ2-1, the V gene TRBV7-3; a possible D gene is TRBD2 (5 bases). V was clipped by 4 bases and J by 0 bases, with 10 bases between them. Germline V gene sequence: CDR1 SGHTA, CDR2 FQGTGA. This CDR3 has 15 amino acids. In DNA form, the CDR3 reads TGTGCCAGCAGCTCACTGGGGAGCTCCTACAATGAGCAGTTCTTC. Translating gives CASSSLGSSYNEQFF.